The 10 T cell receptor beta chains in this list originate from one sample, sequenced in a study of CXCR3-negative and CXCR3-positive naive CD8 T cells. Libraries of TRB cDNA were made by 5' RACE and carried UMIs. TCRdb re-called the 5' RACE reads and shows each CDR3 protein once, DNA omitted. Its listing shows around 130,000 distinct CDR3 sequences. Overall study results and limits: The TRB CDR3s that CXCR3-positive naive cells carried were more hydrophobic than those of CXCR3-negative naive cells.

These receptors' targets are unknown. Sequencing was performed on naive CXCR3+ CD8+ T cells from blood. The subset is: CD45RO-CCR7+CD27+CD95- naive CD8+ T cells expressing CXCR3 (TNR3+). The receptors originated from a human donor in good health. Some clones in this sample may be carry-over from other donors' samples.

Here the CDR3 reads CASSLTPGANYGYTF. This rearrangement joins TRBV7-9 to TRBJ1-2; TCRdb selects TRBD1, and the lack of DNA leaves this call unchecked. Per the germline V gene, CDR1 is SEHNR and CDR2 is FQNEAQ (reference sequence). CDR3 length equals 15 residues.

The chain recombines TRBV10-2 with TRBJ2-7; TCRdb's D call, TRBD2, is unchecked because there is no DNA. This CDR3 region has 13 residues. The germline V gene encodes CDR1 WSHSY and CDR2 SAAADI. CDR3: CASSEWDLGEQYF.

CDR3 region: CAISDTAGISYEQYF. This rearrangement joins TRBV10-3 to TRBJ2-7. Germline assignment: CDR1 ENHRY and CDR2 SYGVKD. The CDR3 totals 15 residues.

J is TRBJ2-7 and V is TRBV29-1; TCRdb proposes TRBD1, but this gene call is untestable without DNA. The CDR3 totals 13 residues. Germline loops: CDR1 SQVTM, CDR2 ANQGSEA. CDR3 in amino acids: CSVEGDIEYEQYF.

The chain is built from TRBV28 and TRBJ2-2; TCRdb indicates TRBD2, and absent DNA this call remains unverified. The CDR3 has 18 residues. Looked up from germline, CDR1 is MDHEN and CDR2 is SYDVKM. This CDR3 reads CASSSSSGGAQHTGELFF.

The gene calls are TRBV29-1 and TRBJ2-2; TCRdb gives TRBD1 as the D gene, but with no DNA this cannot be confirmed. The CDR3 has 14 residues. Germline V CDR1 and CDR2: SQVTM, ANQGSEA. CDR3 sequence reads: CSAVGQGNTRELFF.

CDR3 region: CSVGPGTENTEAFF. V is TRBV29-1 and J is TRBJ1-1; as DNA is missing, the TRBD1 call by TCRdb cannot be tested. The CDR3 runs 14 residues. Germline CDR1 is SQVTM and CDR2 is ANQGSEA.

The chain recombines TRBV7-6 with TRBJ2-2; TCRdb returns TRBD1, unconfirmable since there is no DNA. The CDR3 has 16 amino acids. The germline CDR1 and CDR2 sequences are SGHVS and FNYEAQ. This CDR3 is CASSSTDRGNTGELFF.

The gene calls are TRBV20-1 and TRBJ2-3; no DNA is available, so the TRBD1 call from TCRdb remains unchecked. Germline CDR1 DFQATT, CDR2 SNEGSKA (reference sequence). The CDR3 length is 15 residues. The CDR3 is CSARDSGGTGDTQYF.

The CDR3 protein is CASSLEGASSPLHF. The gene calls are TRBV5-1 and TRBJ1-6; as DNA is missing, the TRBD1 call by TCRdb cannot be tested. From germline, CDR1 is SGHRS and CDR2 YFSETQ. The CDR3 extends over 14 amino acids.